This T cell receptor (beta chain) was sequenced in a study of PD-1 blockade in classical Hodgkin lymphoma. Findings and limits, study-wide: Compared with healthy donors, newly diagnosed patients reportedly showed lower baseline TCR diversity.

Specified time point: newly diagnosed, previously untreated cHL patient sample. Isolation of CD4+ T cells from thawed PBMCs was performed by magnetic negative selection. It was PBMCs in newly diagnosed, untreated classical Hodgkin lymphoma that served as comparison. Profiling relied on immunoSEQ multiplex PCR, and the TCRdb table lists in-frame clones only, not all of them. Of about 25,000 clones listed, about 90% are singletons. As to this clone: Its antigen is unknown.

V was shortened by 3 bases and J by 8 bases, with 11 bases between the two germline ends. Germline assignment: CDR1 SGHRS and CDR2 YFSETQ. The CDR3 covers 12 residues. This TCR came from a human donor with classical Hodgkin lymphoma. What was sequenced was CD4+ T cells from blood. The rearrangement uses TRBV5-1 and TRBJ1-2; D ambiguous. CDR3 region: CASSSFRGGYTF. The CDR3, as DNA: TGCGCCAGCAGCTCGTTTCGAGGAGGCTACACCTTC. Full variable domain (rest looked up from reference TRBV5-1 and TRBJ1-2): KAGVTQTPRYLIKTRGQQVTLSCSPISGHRSVSWYQQTPGQGLQFLFEYFSETQRNKGNFPGRFSGRQFSNSRSEMNVSTLELGDSALYLCASSSFRGGYTFGSGTRLTVV.